These 30 T cell receptor beta chains were sequenced from one sample in a study of CD8+CD57+ T cells in acquired aplastic anemia. Genomic DNA provided the template from which TCR beta VDJ and CDR3 profiles were obtained. Via MiXCR, TCRdb re-called the reads, giving one row per CDR3 protein. The repertoire includes over 40,000 distinct CDR3 sequences, 63% of them detected once, and 50% to 70% sits in the top ten. Individuals selected for sequencing had exhibited CD8+CD57+ cell expansion on flow cytometry. The specimen sequenced was sorted CD4+, CD8+, or CD8+CD57+ T cells (not recorded which) from PBMCs. Receptor source: a human donor with aplastic anemia.

Points on this clonotype: This may arise from a read error, as a much more abundant clone is one base away. The rearrangement joins TRBV13 to TRBJ1-2, with 9 bases lining up with TRBD1. Looked up from germline, CDR1 is PRHDT and CDR2 is FYEKMQ (reference sequence). The CDR3 has 14 residues. CDR3 amino acids: CASSSGQGDYGCTF. CDR3 sequence (DNA): TGTGCCAGCAGCTCGGGACAGGGAGACTATGGCTGCACCTTC.

This clonotype was counted many times. V usage is TRBV2 and J usage is TRBJ2-1; D is perhaps TRBD2 (6 bases). This CDR3 comprises 14 residues. V was pared by 2 bases and J by 8 bases, with 13 bases between. Germline V gives CDR1 SNHLY, CDR2 FYNNEI. CDR3 loop: CASSEIGGSDEQFF. CDR3 DNA: TGTGCCAGCAGTGAAATAGGAGGGTCGGATGAGCAGTTCTTC.

This clonotype was seen a single time. CDR3: CASSYQGRETQYF. DNA of the CDR3: TGTGCCAGCAGCTATCAGGGACGGGAGACCCAGTACTTC. The chain joins TRBV7-2 to TRBJ2-5; D may match TRBD1 or TRBD2 (5 bases each). The germline V gene has CDR1 SGHTA and CDR2 FQGNSA. This CDR3 region has 13 residues. V lost 4 bases to trimming and J lost 5 bases, with 11 bases between them.

This chain uses TRBV5-1 with TRBJ1-1, with 10 bases identical to TRBD1. The CDR3 has 17 amino acids. Germline lookup yields CDR1 SGHRS and CDR2 YFSETQ. Unmatched junction bases numbered 9, after V lost 0 bases and J lost 4 bases. The CDR3, as DNA: TGCGCCAGCAGCTTGGGGGACAGGGGTCCGACAGGCACTGAAGCTTTCTTT. Translated, it gives CASSLGDRGPTGTEAFF. Complete variable domain (other parts from reference TRBV5-1 and TRBJ1-1): KAGVTQTPRYLIKTRGQQVTLSCSPISGHRSVSWYQQTPGQGLQFLFEYFSETQRNKGNFPGRFSGRQFSNSRSEMNVSTLELGDSALYLCASSLGDRGPTGTEAFFGQGTRLTVV.

In the case of this clonotype: Since the CDR3 does not end with the conserved phenylalanine or tryptophan, this likely comes from a read error. The DNA is left out, because the CDR3 cannot be placed on it with certainty; the CDR3 is given as TCRdb lists it. This CDR3 is CASSGQRDSNQPQH. The rearrangement uses TRBV2 and TRBJ1-5; the table's D call, TRBD1, has no DNA check behind it. Looked up from germline, CDR1 is SNHLY and CDR2 is FYNNEI. The CDR3 comprises 14 residues, both ends counted.

This clonotype was found a few times. The rearrangement uses TRBV4-1 and TRBJ1-5; D remains unclear. V lost 1 base, J lost 0 bases, and 10 bases lay in between. The CDR3 spans 16 residues. Germline V gene sequence: CDR1 MGHRA, CDR2 YSYEKL. DNA for the CDR3: TGCGCCAGCAGCCAAGGTTGGGCGAATAGCAATCAGCCCCAGCATTTT. Translating gives CASSQGWANSNQPQHF.

The V and J genes are TRBV7-6 and TRBJ2-5; 8 bases line up with TRBD2. The CDR3 sequence is 17 residues long. The J segment lost 7 bases and the V segment lost 5 bases, leaving 18 bases of the junction unmatched. Germline V gene data show CDR1 as SGHVS and CDR2 as FNYEAQ. The CDR3 is CASSMLSGAGDSGTQYF. CDR3 coding DNA: TGTGCCAGCAGCATGCTGTCGGGAGCGGGAGATTCGGGGACCCAGTACTTC.

This chain uses TRBV25-1 with TRBJ2-5; 12 nucleotides agree with TRBD2. The ends lost 5 bases at V and 4 bases at J; junction bases unmatched: 8. This CDR3 is built from 16 residues. Germline loops: CDR1 MGHDK, CDR2 SYGVNS. The CDR3 region is CASSRASGRERETQYF. The CDR3 bases are TGTGCCAGCAGTCGGGCTAGCGGGAGGGAGAGAGAGACCCAGTACTTC. The full variable domain, with the rest looked up from reference TRBV25-1 and TRBJ2-5, is EADIYQTPRYLVIGTGKKITLECSQTMGHDKMYWYQQDPGMELHLIHYSYGVNSTEKGDLSSESTVSRIRTEHFPLTLESARPSHTSQYLCASSRASGRERETQYFGPGTRLLVL.

The chain couples TRBV7-8 to TRBJ2-7; unclear D gene. V lost 5 bases, J lost 3 bases, and 2 bases lay in between. The CDR3 runs 10 residues. Germline CDR1 is SGHVS and CDR2 is FQNEAQ. CDR3 bases: TGTGCCAGCAGCGTCTACGAGCAGTACGTC. Protein sequence: CASSVYEQYV.

The rearrangement joins TRBV7-9 to TRBJ2-5; D remains unclear. This CDR3 has 11 amino acids. CDR1 is SEHNR and CDR2 is FQNEAQ in the germline V gene (reference sequence). The ends were cut back, 5 bases at V and 4 bases at J, with 5 bases in the middle. This chain's CDR3 is CASSAPETQYF. The DNA for the CDR3 is TGTGCCAGCAGCGCCCCAGAGACCCAGTACTTC.

The V gene is TRBV7-2, the J gene TRBJ1-5; D is ambiguous. The CDR3 consists of 13 residues. V shed 1 base and J shed 7 bases, with 8 bases lying between them. Germline CDR1 reads SGHTA; CDR2 reads FQGNSA. In DNA, the CDR3 is TGTGCCAGCAGCTTAGTTCCGTGGCAGCCCCAGCATTTT. This sequence encodes CASSLVPWQPQHF. The full variable domain, in which reference TRBV7-2 and TRBJ1-5 provide the parts outside the CDR3, is GAGVSQSPSNKVTEKGKDVELRCDPISGHTALYWYRQSLGQGLEFLIYFQGNSAPDKSGLPSDRFSAERTGGSVSTLTIQRTQQEDSAVYLCASSLVPWQPQHFGDGTRLSIL.

This clonotype was detected only once. V usage is TRBV29-1 and J usage is TRBJ2-1, with D possibly matching TRBD1 (6 bases). CDR3 length equals 14 residues. Germline CDR1 SQVTM, CDR2 ANQGSEA. Trimming pared 6 bases from V and 1 base from J, leaving 13 bases between. DNA for the CDR3: TGCAGCGTCGCCGGACAGCTTTCCTACAATGAGCAGTTCTTC. This translates into CSVAGQLSYNEQFF.

The genes are TRBV10-3 and TRBJ2-7, with D perhaps matching TRBD2 (6 bases). Trimming cost V 7 bases and J 1 base, with 8 bases left between them. CDR1 is ENHRY, CDR2 SYGVKD, per germline. The length of the CDR3 is 12 residues. As DNA, the CDR3 is TGTGCCATCATGGGGGGTTCCTACGAGCAGTACTTC. Protein sequence: CAIMGGSYEQYF.

This clonotype has ten or more counts. Since a much larger clone is just one base distant, this may be a read error. The chain joins TRBV19 to TRBJ1-1; the D is unclear. The germline V gene encodes CDR1 LNHDA and CDR2 SQIVND (reference sequence). The CDR3 loop spans 10 amino acids. CDR3 DNA sequence: TGTGCCAGTAGCGTCCCTGAAGCTTCCTTT. Its protein product is CASSVPEASF.

Of note for this clonotype: The CDR3 ends on some other residue instead of the conserved phenylalanine or tryptophan, so this is likely a read error. The rearrangement links TRBV20-1 to TRBJ2-7, with 9 bases that match TRBD2. Trimming removed 1 base from V and 7 bases from J; junction bases left unmatched: 14. Germline CDR1 DFQATT, CDR2 SNEGSKA (reference sequence). The CDR3 has 16 residues. CDR3 bases: TGCAGTGCTAGAGGTCTAGCGGGGACGGATAATGAGGAGCAGTACTCC. It is translated as CSARGLAGTDNEEQYS.

This clonotype was observed many times. V usage is TRBV5-6 and J usage is TRBJ2-1; weak D call: TRBD2 (5 bases). The CDR3 sequence is 14 residues long. V gave up 1 base and J gave up 0 bases, with 5 bases separating them. CDR1 is SGHDT, CDR2 YYEEEE, per germline. DNA of the CDR3: TGTGCCAGCAGCTTGACTAGCTCCTACAATGAGCAGTTCTTC. As protein: CASSLTSSYNEQFF. The full variable domain, in which reference TRBV5-6 and TRBJ2-1 provide the parts outside the CDR3, is DAGVTQSPTHLIKTRGQQVTLRCSPKSGHDTVSWYQQALGQGPQFIFQYYEEEERQRGNFPDRFSGHQFPNYSSELNVNALLLGDSALYLCASSLTSSYNEQFFGPGTRLTVL.

The chain combines TRBV2 with TRBJ2-7, with D hard to call. CDR3 length equals 15 residues. Trimming removed 4 bases at V and 2 bases at J, with 15 bases between. The germline gives CDR1 SNHLY, CDR2 FYNNEI. Here the CDR3 DNA reads TGTGCCAGCAGTGTTGAATCGGAGATCACCTACGAGCAGTACTTC. Amino acid sequence: CASSVESEITYEQYF.

This clonotype has ten or more counts. Here the CDR3 DNA reads TGTGCCAGCAGTTATCTGCCGGGTGTGGCTGAAGCTTTCTTT. Its protein is CASSYLPGVAEAFF. J is TRBJ1-1 and V is TRBV6-6; no definite D call. The CDR3 consists of 14 residues. Germline values: CDR1 MNHNY, CDR2 SVGAGI (reference sequence). The V end was cut by 3 bases, the J end by 6 bases, with 14 bases between.

The chain couples TRBV19 to TRBJ2-2; no definite D call. Germline V lookup: CDR1 LNHDA, CDR2 SQIVND (reference sequence). The germline V and J ends were trimmed by 0 bases and 5 bases, with 10 bases remaining between them. This CDR3 is 15 amino acids long. This CDR3 reads CASSIDPVRTGELFF. CDR3 sequence (DNA): TGTGCCAGTAGTATAGATCCGGTTAGGACCGGGGAGCTGTTTTTT.

The gene calls are TRBV7-9 and TRBJ2-7; D call uncertain. The CDR3 runs 12 residues. V lost 5 bases and J lost 3, with 8 bases in between. From germline, CDR1 is SEHNR and CDR2 FQNEAQ (reference sequence). The CDR3 is CASSPDIYEQYF. The CDR3 DNA reads as TGTGCCAGCAGCCCTGACATCTACGAGCAGTACTTC.

The chain carries TRBV15 and TRBJ2-7, with 10 positions matching TRBD1. The CDR3 covers 15 residues. The germline V gene has CDR1 LNHNV and CDR2 YYDKDF (reference sequence). The junction had 7 bases not matched to a gene; V was cut back by 3 bases and J by 5 bases. CDR3 residues: CATSSPGQGLHEQYF. The CDR3 region has the DNA TGTGCCACCAGCAGCCCGGGACAGGGGTTGCACGAGCAGTACTTC.

The V call is TRBV7-8, the J call TRBJ1-1; D is unresolved. Deletions cut 4 bases from V and 7 bases from J, with 10 bases between. Germline V gene lookup returns CDR1 SGHVS and CDR2 FQNEAQ. The CDR3 has 12 residues. For the CDR3, the DNA is TGTGCCAGCAGCTCCCCGAGCGATGAAGCTTTCTTT. It specifies CASSSPSDEAFF. The full variable domain, with the rest looked up from reference TRBV7-8 and TRBJ1-1, is GAGVSQSPRYKVAKRGQDVALRCDPISGHVSLFWYQQALGQGPEFLTYFQNEAQLDKSGLPSDRFFAERPEGSVSTLKIQRTQQEDSAVYLCASSSPSDEAFFGQGTRLTVV.

This rearrangement joins TRBV4-1 to TRBJ2-7; TRBD1 aligns across 9 bases. Germline assignment: CDR1 MGHRA and CDR2 YSYEKL. Losses at the gene ends were 5 bases for V and 5 bases for J; bases not matched to a gene: 10. The CDR3 length is 15 residues. CDR3 residues: CASSETGGAGDEQYF. The CDR3, as DNA: TGCGCCAGCAGCGAAACAGGGGGCGCAGGCGACGAGCAGTACTTC.

The V and J genes are TRBV7-9 and TRBJ2-6; D remains ambiguous. Trimming left V 5 bases short and J 7 bases short, with 0 bases between. This CDR3 region has 10 residues. Germline values: CDR1 SEHNR, CDR2 FQNEAQ (reference sequence). The CDR3 DNA is TGTGCCAGCAGCGCCAACGTCCTGACTTTC. This gives the protein CASSANVLTF.

This clonotype was recorded a few times. The DNA is left out, because the CDR3 cannot be placed on it with certainty; the CDR3 is given as TCRdb lists it. The chain is built from TRBV15 and TRBJ2-5; the table names TRBD1, a call not compared with the DNA. Ends included, the CDR3 has 22 residues. The germline V gene has CDR1 LNHNV and CDR2 YYDKDF (reference sequence). The CDR3 protein is CATSREGQKNEKLFFGSGTQYF.

Only one count was recorded for this clonotype. The chain couples TRBV5-4 to TRBJ2-1, with TRBD1 matching 7 bases. The V gene's germline CDR1 is SGHNT and CDR2 YYREEE (reference sequence). J lost 6 bases, V lost 4 bases, and 1 base had no gene match. CDR3 length equals 12 residues. DNA of the CDR3: TGTGCCAGCAGCCGGACAGGCAATGAGCAGTTCTTC. Translated: CASSRTGNEQFF.

This clonotype was seen at least ten times. The V gene is TRBV6-1, the J gene TRBJ2-3; D possibly matches TRBD1 or TRBD2 (6 bases each). Trimming pared 3 bases from V and 6 bases from J, leaving 19 bases between. Germline values: CDR1 MNHNS, CDR2 SASEGT. The CDR3 loop spans 16 amino acids. The CDR3: CASSDGSGAGSDTQYF. In DNA, the CDR3 is TGTGCCAGCAGTGATGGGTCGGGGGCCGGGTCTGATACGCAGTATTTT.

This chain uses TRBV2 with TRBJ1-1, with D possibly being TRBD1 (6 bases). This CDR3 has 14 residues. Germline CDR1 reads SNHLY; CDR2 reads FYNNEI. With 6 bases removed from V and 3 bases from J, the gap between germline ends came to 14 bases. In nucleotides, the CDR3 is TGTGCCAGCAGGCACAGGGAGGGCGACACTGAAGCTTTCTTT. This gives the protein CASRHREGDTEAFF.

V usage is TRBV7-6 and J usage is TRBJ2-1; 11 bases align to TRBD1. With 3 bases clipped from V and 6 bases from J, the junction kept 4 bases outside the gene matches. This CDR3 region has 15 residues. In germline, CDR1 is SGHVS, CDR2 FNYEAQ. The CDR3 loop is CASSLAGTGGNEQFF. Written as DNA, the CDR3 is TGTGCCAGCAGCTTGGCCGGGACAGGGGGCAATGAGCAGTTCTTC.

This clonotype was detected only once. The chain joins TRBV20-1 to TRBJ1-3; 7 nucleotides line up with TRBD1. CDR1 DFQATT and CDR2 SNEGSKA come from the germline V gene (reference sequence). J gave up 2 bases and V 5 bases, and 6 bases lay outside the gene matches. The CDR3 has 14 residues. CDR3 coding DNA: TGCAGTGCTGGGGAACAGGGGCCTGGAAACACCATATATTTT. Its protein product is CSAGEQGPGNTIYF.